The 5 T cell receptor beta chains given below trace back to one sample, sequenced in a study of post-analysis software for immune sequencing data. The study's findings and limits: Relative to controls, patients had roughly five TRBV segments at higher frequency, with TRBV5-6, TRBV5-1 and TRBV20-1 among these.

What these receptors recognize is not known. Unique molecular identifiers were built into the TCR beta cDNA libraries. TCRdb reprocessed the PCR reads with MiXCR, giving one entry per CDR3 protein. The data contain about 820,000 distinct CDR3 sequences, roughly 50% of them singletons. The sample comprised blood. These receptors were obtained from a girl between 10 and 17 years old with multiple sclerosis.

The CDR3 coding sequence is TGTGCCAGCAGCTCGAAGAAAGGGGGGCAGGGTAGCGAGACCCAGTACTTC. Protein: CASSSKKGGQGSETQYF. The chain employs TRBV7-2 and TRBJ2-5; D might be TRBD1 or TRBD2, each matching 6 bases. V lost 4 bases and J lost 5, with 23 bases in between. The CDR3 length is 17 residues. The germline V gene encodes CDR1 SGHTA and CDR2 FQGNSA.

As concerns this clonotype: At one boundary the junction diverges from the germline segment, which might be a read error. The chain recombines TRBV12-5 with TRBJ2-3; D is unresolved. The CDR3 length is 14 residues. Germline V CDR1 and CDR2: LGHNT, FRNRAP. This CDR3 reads CASAAPVSKDTRYF. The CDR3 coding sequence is TGTGCTAGTGCCGCCCCAGTATCCAAAGATACGCGGTATTTT. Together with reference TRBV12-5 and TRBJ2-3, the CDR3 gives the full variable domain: DARVTQTPRHKVTEMGQEVTMRCQPILGHNTVFWYRQTMMQGLELLAYFRNRAPLDDSGMPKDRFSAEMPDATLATLKIQPSEPRDSAVYFCASAAPVSKDTRYFGPGTRLTVL.

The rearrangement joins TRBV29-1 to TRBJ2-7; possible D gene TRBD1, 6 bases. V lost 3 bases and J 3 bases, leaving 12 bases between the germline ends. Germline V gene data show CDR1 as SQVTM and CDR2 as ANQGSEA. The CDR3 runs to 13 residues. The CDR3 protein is CSVEDSQNYEQYF. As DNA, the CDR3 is TGCAGCGTTGAGGACAGTCAAAACTACGAGCAGTACTTC.

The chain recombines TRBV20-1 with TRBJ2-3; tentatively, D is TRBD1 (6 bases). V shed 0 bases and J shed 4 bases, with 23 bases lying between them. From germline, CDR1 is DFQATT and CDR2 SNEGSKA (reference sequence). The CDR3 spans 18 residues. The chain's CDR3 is CSARDIKAGTPSPDTQYF. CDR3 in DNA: TGCAGTGCTAGAGATATAAAGGCCGGGACACCATCACCAGATACGCAGTATTTT.

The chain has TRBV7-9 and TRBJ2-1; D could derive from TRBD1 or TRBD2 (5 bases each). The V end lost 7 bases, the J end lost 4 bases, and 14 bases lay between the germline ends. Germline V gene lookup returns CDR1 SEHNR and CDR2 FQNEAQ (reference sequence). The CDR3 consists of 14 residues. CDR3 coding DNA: TGTGCCAGCAAAGAGAGTTGGGGGTACAATGAGCAGTTCTTC. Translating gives CASKESWGYNEQFF.